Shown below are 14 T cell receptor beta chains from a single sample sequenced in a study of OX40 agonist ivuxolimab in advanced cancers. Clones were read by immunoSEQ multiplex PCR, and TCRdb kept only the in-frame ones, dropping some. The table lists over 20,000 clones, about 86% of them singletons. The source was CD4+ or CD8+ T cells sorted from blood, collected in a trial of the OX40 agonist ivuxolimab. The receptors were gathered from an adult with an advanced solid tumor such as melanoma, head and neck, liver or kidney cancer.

The CDR3 loop is CASSLLGGATDTQYF. CDR3 DNA: TGTGCCAGCAGCTTACTCGGGGGGGCTACAGATACGCAGTATTTT. The chain is built from TRBV7-2 and TRBJ2-3, with 8 bases lining up with TRBD2. The germline V gene has CDR1 SGHTA and CDR2 FQGNSA. V lost 2 bases and J lost 3; bases outside the gene matches: 4. This CDR3 comprises 15 residues.

CDR3 DNA: TGTGCCAGCAGCTTAGGGGTCGAGGTGCAGTACTTC. It translates to CASSLGVEVQYF. The genes are TRBV7-2 and TRBJ2-7; D is uncertain. Trimming removed 1 base at V and 9 bases at J, with 10 bases between. CDR1 SGHTA and CDR2 FQGNSA come from the germline V gene. CDR3 length: 12 amino acids.

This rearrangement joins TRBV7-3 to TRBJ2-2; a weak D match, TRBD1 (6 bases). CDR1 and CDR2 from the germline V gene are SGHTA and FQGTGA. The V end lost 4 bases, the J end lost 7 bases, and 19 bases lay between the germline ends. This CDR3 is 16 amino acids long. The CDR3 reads CASSSARFRGVGELFF. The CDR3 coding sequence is TGTGCCAGCAGCTCGGCCAGGTTCAGGGGCGTCGGGGAGCTGTTTTTT. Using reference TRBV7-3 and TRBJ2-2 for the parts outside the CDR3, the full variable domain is GAGVSQTPSNKVTEKGKYVELRCDPISGHTALYWYRQSLGQGPEFLIYFQGTGAADDSGLPNDRFFAVRPEGSVSTLKIQRTERGDSAVYLCASSSARFRGVGELFFGEGSRLTVL.

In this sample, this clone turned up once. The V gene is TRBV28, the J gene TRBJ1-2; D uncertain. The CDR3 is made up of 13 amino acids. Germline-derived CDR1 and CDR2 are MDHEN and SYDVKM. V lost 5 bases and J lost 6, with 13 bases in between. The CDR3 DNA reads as TGTGCCAGCAGTCCCCCGTTCGGCCATGGCTACACCTTC. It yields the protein CASSPPFGHGYTF.

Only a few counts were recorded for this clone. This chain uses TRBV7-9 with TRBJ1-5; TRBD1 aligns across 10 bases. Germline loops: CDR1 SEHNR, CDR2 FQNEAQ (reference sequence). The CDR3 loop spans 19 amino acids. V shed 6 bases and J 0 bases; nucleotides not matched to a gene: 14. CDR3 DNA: TGTGCCAGCAGACTTCTTTTGACAGGGGGCAGTTATAGCAATCAGCCCCAGCATTTT. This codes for CASRLLLTGGSYSNQPQHF.

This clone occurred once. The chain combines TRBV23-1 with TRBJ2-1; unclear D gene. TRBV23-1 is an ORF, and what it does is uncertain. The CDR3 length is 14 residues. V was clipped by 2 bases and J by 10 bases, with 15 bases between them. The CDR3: CASSQGVGAAEQFF. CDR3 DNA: TGCGCCAGCAGTCAAGGGGTAGGAGCAGCCGAGCAGTTCTTC.

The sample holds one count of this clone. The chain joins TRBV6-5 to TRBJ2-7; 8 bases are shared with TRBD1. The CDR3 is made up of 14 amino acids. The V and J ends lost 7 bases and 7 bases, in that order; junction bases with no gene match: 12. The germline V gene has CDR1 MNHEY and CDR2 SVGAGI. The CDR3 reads CASTWGRGRGEQYF. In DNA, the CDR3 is TGTGCCAGCACTTGGGGCAGGGGGCGGGGTGAGCAGTACTTC.

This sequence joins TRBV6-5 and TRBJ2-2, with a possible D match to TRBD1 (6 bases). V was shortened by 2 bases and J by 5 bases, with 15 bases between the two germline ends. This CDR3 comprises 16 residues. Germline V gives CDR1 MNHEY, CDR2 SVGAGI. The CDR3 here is CASSYTPTGRTGELFF. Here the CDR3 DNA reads TGTGCCAGCAGTTACACCCCAACAGGGAGAACCGGGGAGCTGTTTTTT.

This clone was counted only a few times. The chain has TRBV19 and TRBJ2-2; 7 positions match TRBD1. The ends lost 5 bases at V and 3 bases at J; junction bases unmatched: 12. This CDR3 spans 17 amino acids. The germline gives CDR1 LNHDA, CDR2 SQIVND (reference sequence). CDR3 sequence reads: CASSASPGQIHTGELFF. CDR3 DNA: TGTGCCAGTAGTGCCAGCCCGGGACAGATTCACACCGGGGAGCTGTTTTTT.

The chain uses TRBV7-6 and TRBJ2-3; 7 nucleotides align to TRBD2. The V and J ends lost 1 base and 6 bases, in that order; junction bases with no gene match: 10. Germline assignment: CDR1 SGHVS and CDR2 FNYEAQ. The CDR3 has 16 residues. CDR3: CASSLVGEGRSDTQYF. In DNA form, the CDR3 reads TGTGCCAGCAGCTTAGTGGGGGAGGGCCGTTCCGATACGCAGTATTTT. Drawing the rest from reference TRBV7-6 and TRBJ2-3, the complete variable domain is GAGVSQSPRYKVTKRGQDVALRCDPISGHVSLYWYRQALGQGPEFLTYFNYEAQQDKSGLPNDRFSAERPEGSISTLTIQRTEQRDSAMYRCASSLVGEGRSDTQYFGPGTRLTVL.

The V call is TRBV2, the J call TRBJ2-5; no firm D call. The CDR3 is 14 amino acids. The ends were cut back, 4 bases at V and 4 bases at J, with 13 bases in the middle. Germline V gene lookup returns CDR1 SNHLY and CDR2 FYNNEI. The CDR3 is CASSGVSSLETQYF. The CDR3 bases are TGTGCCAGCAGTGGGGTCAGTAGTTTAGAGACCCAGTACTTC.

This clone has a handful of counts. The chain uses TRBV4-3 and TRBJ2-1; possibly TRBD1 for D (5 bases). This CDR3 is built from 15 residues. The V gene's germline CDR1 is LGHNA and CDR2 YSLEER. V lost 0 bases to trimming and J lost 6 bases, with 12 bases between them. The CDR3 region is CASSQDLARANEQFF. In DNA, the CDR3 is TGCGCCAGCAGCCAAGATCTGGCCAGGGCCAATGAGCAGTTCTTC.

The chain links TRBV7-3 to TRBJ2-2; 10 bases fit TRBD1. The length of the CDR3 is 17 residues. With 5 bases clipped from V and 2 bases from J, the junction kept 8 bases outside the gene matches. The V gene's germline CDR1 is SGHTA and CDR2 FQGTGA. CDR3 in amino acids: CASSLDGTGANTGELFF. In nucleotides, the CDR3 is TGTGCCAGCAGCCTCGATGGGACAGGGGCTAACACCGGGGAGCTGTTTTTT.

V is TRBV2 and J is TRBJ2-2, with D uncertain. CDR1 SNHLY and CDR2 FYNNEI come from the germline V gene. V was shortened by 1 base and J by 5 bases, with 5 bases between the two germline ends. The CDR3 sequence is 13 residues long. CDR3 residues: CASSEGTTGELFF. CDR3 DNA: TGTGCCAGCAGTGAAGGTACTACCGGGGAGCTGTTTTTT.